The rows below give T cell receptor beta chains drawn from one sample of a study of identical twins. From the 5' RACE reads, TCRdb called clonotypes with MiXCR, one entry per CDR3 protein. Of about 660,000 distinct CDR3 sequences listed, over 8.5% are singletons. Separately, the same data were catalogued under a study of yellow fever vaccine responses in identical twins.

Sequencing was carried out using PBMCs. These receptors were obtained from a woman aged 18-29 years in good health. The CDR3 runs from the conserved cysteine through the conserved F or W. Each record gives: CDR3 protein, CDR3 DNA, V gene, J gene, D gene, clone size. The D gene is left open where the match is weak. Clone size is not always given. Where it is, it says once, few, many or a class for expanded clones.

CDR3 protein: CASSLARRNYGYTF
CDR3 DNA: TGTGCCAGCAGTTTAGCGCGCAGAAACTATGGCTACACCTTC
V gene: TRBV12-3/TRBV12-4
J gene: TRBJ1-2
D gene: .
clone size: many

CDR3 protein: CASCLSGQGLNSPLHF
CDR3 DNA: TGCGCCAGCTGCTTGTCGGGACAGGGGCTTAATTCACCCCTCCACTTT
V gene: TRBV5-1
J gene: TRBJ1-6
D gene: TRBD1
clone size: .

CDR3 protein: CASTRQPRGEPQHF
CDR3 DNA: TGTGCCAGCACCAGACAGCCCCGAGGGGAGCCCCAGCATTTT
V gene: TRBV12-3/TRBV12-4
J gene: TRBJ1-5
D gene: .
clone size: few

CDR3 protein: CSVEGQTEAFF
CDR3 DNA: TGCAGCGTTGAAGGGCAGACTGAAGCTTTCTTT
V gene: TRBV29-1
J gene: TRBJ1-1
D gene: .
clone size: few

CDR3 protein: CSARGQFYEQYF
CDR3 DNA: TGCAGTGCTAGGGGTCAGTTCTACGAGCAGTACTTC
V gene: TRBV20-1
J gene: TRBJ2-7
D gene: .
clone size: many

CDR3 protein: CASSPEGGAEGPDTQYF
CDR3 DNA: TGTGCCAGCAGTCCGGAGGGGGGAGCGGAGGGCCCAGATACGCAGTATTTT
V gene: TRBV12-3/TRBV12-4
J gene: TRBJ2-3
D gene: .
clone size: few

CDR3 protein: CASSPLSGDQPQHF
CDR3 DNA: TGTGCCAGCAGCCCTCTGTCCGGGGATCAGCCCCAGCATTTT
V gene: TRBV4-2
J gene: TRBJ1-5
D gene: .
clone size: many

CDR3 protein: CASSESRTGVSNQPQHF
CDR3 DNA: TGTGCCAGCAGTGAATCCCGGACAGGCGTTAGCAATCAGCCCCAGCATTTT
V gene: TRBV25-1
J gene: TRBJ1-5
D gene: TRBD1
clone size: many

CDR3 protein: CASGSALNEQFF
CDR3 DNA: TGTGCTTCGGGGTCGGCTCTGAATGAGCAGTTCTTC
V gene: TRBV7-9
J gene: TRBJ2-1
D gene: .
clone size: many

CDR3 protein: CASSHRVTSGGANTGELFF
CDR3 DNA: TGCGCCAGCAGCCACAGAGTAACTAGCGGGGGAGCGAACACCGGGGAGCTGTTTTTT
V gene: TRBV5-1
J gene: TRBJ2-2
D gene: TRBD2
clone size: few

CDR3 protein: CASSLAVRETQYF
CDR3 DNA: TGTGCCAGCAGCTTAGCAGTTAGAGAGACCCAGTACTTC
V gene: TRBV7-2
J gene: TRBJ2-5
D gene: .
clone size: .

CDR3 protein: CASSMGGTGYEQYF
CDR3 DNA: TGTGCCAGTAGTATGGGGGGAACCGGCTACGAGCAGTACTTC
V gene: TRBV19
J gene: TRBJ2-7
D gene: .
clone size: few

CDR3 protein: CASSQGGGLGFYEQYF
CDR3 DNA: TGCGCCAGCAGCCAAGGAGGGGGACTAGGTTTTTACGAGCAGTACTTC
V gene: TRBV4-3
J gene: TRBJ2-7
D gene: TRBD2
clone size: .

CDR3 protein: CASSSTRGVGGYTF
CDR3 DNA: TGCGCCAGCAGCTCAACGAGGGGCGTAGGAGGCTACACCTTC
V gene: TRBV5-1
J gene: TRBJ1-2
D gene: .
clone size: .

CDR3 protein: CASTELGVNTEAFF
CDR3 DNA: TGTGCCAGCACCGAATTAGGAGTGAACACTGAAGCTTTCTTT
V gene: TRBV28
J gene: TRBJ1-1
D gene: .
clone size: .

CDR3 protein: CASTPLAGATADTQYF
CDR3 DNA: TGTGCCAGCACACCCCTAGCGGGAGCGACGGCAGATACGCAGTATTTT
V gene: TRBV7-2
J gene: TRBJ2-3
D gene: TRBD2
clone size: many

CDR3 protein: CASSRGEGTEAFF
CDR3 DNA: TGTGCCAGCAGCAGAGGGGAGGGCACTGAAGCTTTCTTT
V gene: TRBV3-1
J gene: TRBJ1-1
D gene: .
clone size: .

CDR3 protein: CASSQSTGLFNQPQHF
CDR3 DNA: TGCGCCAGCAGTCAATCGACAGGTCTCTTTAATCAGCCCCAGCATTTT
V gene: TRBV23-1
J gene: TRBJ1-5
D gene: .
clone size: .

CDR3 protein: CASQLNNYSNEQFF
CDR3 DNA: TGTGCCAGCCAATTAAATAACTATTCCAATGAGCAGTTCTTC
V gene: TRBV7-8
J gene: TRBJ2-1
D gene: .
clone size: .

CDR3 protein: CATSNGGTSGRSYEQYF
CDR3 DNA: TGTGCCACCAGCAACGGCGGGACTAGCGGGAGGAGCTACGAGCAGTACTTC
V gene: TRBV15
J gene: TRBJ2-7
D gene: TRBD2
clone size: few

CDR3 protein: CASSTGRNLYEQYF
CDR3 DNA: TGCGCCAGCAGCACCGGACGGAATTTATACGAGCAGTACTTC
V gene: TRBV5-1
J gene: TRBJ2-7
D gene: .
clone size: few

CDR3 protein: CAISPDRVYEQYF
CDR3 DNA: TGTGCCATCAGTCCGGACAGGGTTTACGAGCAGTACTTC
V gene: TRBV10-3
J gene: TRBJ2-7
D gene: TRBD1
clone size: many

CDR3 protein: CSAGGLAGYSYEQYF
CDR3 DNA: TGCAGTGCCGGGGGACTAGCGGGATACTCCTACGAGCAGTACTTC
V gene: TRBV20-1
J gene: TRBJ2-7
D gene: TRBD2
clone size: few

CDR3 protein: CASSFDSFQPQHF
CDR3 DNA: TGTGCCAGCAGTTTCGACAGTTTTCAGCCCCAGCATTTT
V gene: TRBV12-3/TRBV12-4
J gene: TRBJ1-5
D gene: .
clone size: few

CDR3 protein: CASSPSFRDNYEKLFF
CDR3 DNA: TGTGCCAGCAGCCCCTCTTTTCGGGACAACTATGAAAAACTGTTTTTT
V gene: TRBV5-6
J gene: TRBJ1-4
D gene: .
clone size: few

CDR3 protein: CASRGGGGNYEQYF
CDR3 DNA: TGTGCCAGTCGGGGAGGGGGGGGTAACTACGAGCAGTACTTC
V gene: TRBV25-1
J gene: TRBJ2-7
D gene: .
clone size: few

CDR3 protein: CASSHNRDAEETQYF
CDR3 DNA: TGCGCCAGCAGCCACAATAGGGACGCTGAAGAGACCCAGTACTTC
V gene: TRBV4-1
J gene: TRBJ2-5
D gene: .
clone size: .

CDR3 protein: CAISEEGTKNIQYF
CDR3 DNA: TGTGCCATCAGTGAGGAGGGGACCAAAAACATTCAGTACTTC
V gene: TRBV10-3
J gene: TRBJ2-4
D gene: .
clone size: many

CDR3 protein: CASSLDRGLTYEQYF
CDR3 DNA: TGTGCCAGCAGTTTAGACAGGGGGCTGACCTACGAGCAGTACTTC
V gene: TRBV27
J gene: TRBJ2-7
D gene: TRBD1
clone size: few

CDR3 protein: CASSSPGLAGGPTGELFF
CDR3 DNA: TGTGCCAGCAGTTCTCCGGGACTAGCGGGGGGGCCCACCGGGGAGCTGTTTTTT
V gene: TRBV6-2/TRBV6-3
J gene: TRBJ2-2
D gene: TRBD2
clone size: .

CDR3 protein: CASSIQGASGYTF
CDR3 DNA: TGTGCCAGCAGTATACAGGGGGCAAGTGGCTACACCTTC
V gene: TRBV27
J gene: TRBJ1-2
D gene: TRBD1
clone size: .

CDR3 protein: CATSDPSGGRETQYF
CDR3 DNA: TGTGCCACCAGTGATCCGTCGGGGGGGCGAGAGACCCAGTACTTC
V gene: TRBV24-1
J gene: TRBJ2-5
D gene: TRBD2
clone size: few

CDR3 protein: CASSRAGVEDTQYF
CDR3 DNA: TGTGCCAGCAGCCGGGCGGGAGTTGAAGATACGCAGTATTTT
V gene: TRBV3-1
J gene: TRBJ2-3
D gene: TRBD2
clone size: .

CDR3 protein: CASSFALVKNIQYF
CDR3 DNA: TGTGCCAGCAGTTTCGCGTTGGTCAAAAACATTCAGTACTTC
V gene: TRBV6-2/TRBV6-3
J gene: TRBJ2-4
D gene: .
clone size: .

CDR3 protein: CSVPGGHLTGELFF
CDR3 DNA: TGCAGCGTTCCCGGAGGGCACCTCACCGGGGAGCTGTTTTTT
V gene: TRBV29-1
J gene: TRBJ2-2
D gene: .
clone size: few

CDR3 protein: CASSLAGTNTGELFF
CDR3 DNA: TGTGCCAGCAGTTTAGCCGGGACCAACACCGGGGAGCTGTTTTTT
V gene: TRBV12-3/TRBV12-4
J gene: TRBJ2-2
D gene: .
clone size: many